The entry below describes one T cell receptor (beta chain). The antigen is undetermined. The primer mix had 60 Vbeta and 13 Jbeta primers. Some clones are missing from TCRdb's copy, which holds only in-frame ones; the method was immunoSEQ multiplex PCR. The sample lists just over 200,000 clones, 70% occurring once. The source of the sample is a study of cytomegalovirus exposure and HLA in healthy donors. Findings of the study overall: A link between a missense DCLRE1C variant and TCR beta V- and J-gene trimming emerged from a later analysis. Most of the TCR beta V segments (in an earlier analysis) were productive either about 87% or about 30% of the time.

Samples came from healthy bone marrow donors. The CDR3 covers 15 residues. The V gene's germline CDR1 is SNHLY and CDR2 FYNNEI. V lost 4 bases to trimming and J lost 4 bases; unmatched junction nucleotides: 9. The chain is built from TRBV2 and TRBJ1-2, with TRBD1 matching over 7 bases. Specimen: PBMCs. This clonotype was obtained from a man aged 35-49 years in good health and CMV-seropositive. The CDR3 coding sequence is TGTGCCAGCAGTGCCGGACAGGTCCGGGGCTATGGCTACACCTTC. Protein: CASSAGQVRGYGYTF.